This TCR beta chain was profiled in a study of PD-L1 blockade in urothelial cancer. The assay was immunoSEQ multiplex PCR, and TCRdb's table has in-frame clones only and misses some. This table holds more than 35,000 clones, roughly 86% found once. The starting material was PBMCs, obtained around atezolizumab (anti-PD-L1) treatment. The source of this sequence is a man between 65 and 85 years old with urothelial cancer.

The DNA for the CDR3 is TGTGCCAGCAGCGCGGGGAGTTCGGAGAACACCGGGGAGCTGTTTTTT. Amino acid sequence: CASSAGSSENTGELFF. This chain joins TRBV9 and TRBJ2-2; D perhaps matches TRBD2 (5 bases). The V end was cut by 3 bases, the J end by 1 base, with 13 bases between. The CDR3 is made up of 16 amino acids. Germline-derived CDR1 and CDR2 are SGDLS and YYNGEE.